This TCR beta chain derives from a study of T-cell reconstitution after alpha-beta-depleted transplantation in children. The study, taken as a whole, reports: High day-60 TCRbeta diversity in some patients came from surviving recipient T cells and thymic progenitors. It was newly produced T cells that mostly accounted for T-cell counts and diversity one year after transplant.

This clonotype was seen repeatedly, ten times or more. Its antigen is unidentified. Researchers prepared the TCRbeta library using unique molecular identifiers, the study reports. TCRdb analysed the PCR reads with MiXCR anew, one entry per CDR3 protein. Of about 250,000 distinct CDR3 sequences in the sample, roughly 25% are singletons; the top ten hold 4% to 5.5%. Specimen: PBMCs, mostly from graft donor cells, collected 360 days after TCRalphabeta/CD19-depleted stem cell transplant. This TCR derives from a female patient under 10 years old who had a stem cell transplant for congenital amegakaryocytic thrombocytopenia, so the T cells may come from the graft donor.

CDR3 protein: CSVDLLSLAGGRETQYF. The CDR3 coding sequence is TGCAGCGTTGATCTTCTCTCGCTGGCGGGAGGGAGAGAGACCCAGTACTTC. The chain combines TRBV29-1 with TRBJ2-5; TRBD2 aligns across 9 bases. The V and J ends lost 3 bases and 4 bases, in that order; junction bases with no gene match: 15. The CDR3 has 17 amino acids. Per germline, CDR1 SQVTM and CDR2 ANQGSEA.